What follows are 21 T cell receptor beta chains derived from one specimen sequenced in a study of T-cell memory formation after mild COVID-19. TCRdb re-analysed the 5' RACE reads in MiXCR, keeping a single row per CDR3 protein. The sample carries some 100,000 distinct CDR3 sequences, around 10% recorded once. Specimen: PBMCs or a T cell subset sorted from them (not recorded which). Receptors were obtained from a man aged 18-30 years who had mild COVID-19 (a few samples of this study predate the infection). Cell type and time point are not known.

This chain links TRBV12-3 or TRBV12-4 with TRBJ2-7; 7 bases are shared with TRBD1. The CDR3 has 14 amino acids. The J segment lost 4 bases and the V segment lost 7 bases, leaving 10 bases of the junction unmatched. The CDR3 here is CASTSNRGDYEQYV. CDR3 DNA: TGTGCCAGCACGTCAAACAGGGGAGATTACGAGCAGTACGTC.

This clonotype was counted a few times. This chain uses TRBV7-2 with TRBJ2-2; 8 nucleotides agree with TRBD1. The V segment lost 8 bases and the J segment 4 bases; nucleotides outside the gene matches: 12. The CDR3 loop spans 16 amino acids. Germline loops: CDR1 SGHTA, CDR2 FQGNSA. CDR3 loop: CASGEGTGISTGELFF. For the CDR3, the DNA is TGTGCCAGCGGAGAAGGGACAGGAATCTCCACCGGGGAGCTGTTTTTT.

The rearrangement joins TRBV20-1 to TRBJ2-7, with D maybe TRBD2 (6 bases). There are 13 residues in the CDR3. CDR1 is DFQATT and CDR2 is SNEGSKA in the germline V gene (reference sequence). V was clipped by 5 bases and J by 3 bases, with 14 bases between them. The CDR3 here is CSAQVGTFYEQYF. The CDR3 region has the DNA TGCAGTGCTCAAGTGGGGACTTTCTACGAGCAGTACTTC.

This clonotype was observed a handful of times. The rearrangement joins TRBV20-1 to TRBJ2-1; the D gene is possibly TRBD2 (5 bases). Trimming stripped 6 bases from V and 3 bases from J, with 24 bases between. The germline CDR1 and CDR2 sequences are DFQATT and SNEGSKA (reference sequence). This CDR3 is built from 17 residues. This CDR3 reads CSAEVYPGREIYNEQFF. CDR3 DNA: TGCAGTGCCGAGGTTTACCCGGGTCGGGAAATCTACAATGAGCAGTTCTTC.

The V gene is TRBV7-6, the J gene TRBJ2-7; 7 positions agree with TRBD1. J gave up 9 bases and V 1 base, and 12 bases lay outside the gene matches. CDR3 length equals 15 residues. Germline V gene data show CDR1 as SGHVS and CDR2 as FNYEAQ. Here the CDR3 reads CASSLDRGELRGQYF. The CDR3 region has the DNA TGTGCCAGCAGCTTAGACAGGGGTGAACTACGAGGGCAGTACTTC.

The genes are TRBV29-1 and TRBJ2-2; D is undetermined. The germline CDR1 and CDR2 sequences are SQVTM and ANQGSEA. The CDR3 contains 12 residues. The V end was cut by 0 bases, the J end by 6 bases, with 5 bases between. In nucleotides, the CDR3 is TGCAGCGTTGAAGAGGGTGCCGGGGAGCTGTTTTTT. Amino acids: CSVEEGAGELFF.

CDR3 protein: CASSARGSYTDTQYF. CDR3 DNA: TGCGCCAGCAGCGCGAGGGGGTCCTACACAGATACGCAGTATTTT. The rearrangement joins TRBV5-1 to TRBJ2-3; D possibly corresponds to TRBD1 (6 bases). Germline loops: CDR1 SGHRS, CDR2 YFSETQ. V gave up 4 bases and J gave up 2 bases, with 14 bases separating them. The length of the CDR3 is 15 residues.

This clonotype has a handful of counts. The chain couples TRBV6-2 or TRBV6-3 to TRBJ2-1; no firm D call. The length of the CDR3 is 13 residues. CDR1 is MNHEY, CDR2 SVGEGT, per germline. V was clipped by 2 bases and J by 4 bases, with 6 bases between them. CDR3: CASSYREYNEQFF. The CDR3, as DNA: TGTGCCAGCAGTTACCGAGAGTACAATGAGCAGTTCTTC.

This rearrangement joins TRBV7-9 to TRBJ1-1; D might be TRBD1 (6 bases). Germline CDR1 SEHNR, CDR2 FQNEAQ (reference sequence). The CDR3 spans 15 residues. V was cut by 4 bases and J by 11 bases, with 23 bases left in between. The CDR3 loop reads CASSSGLGEGDGAFF. The CDR3 coding sequence is TGTGCCAGCAGCTCCGGCTTGGGAGAGGGGGATGGGGCTTTCTTT.

This clonotype occurred a few times. The chain carries TRBV7-9 and TRBJ2-1; tentatively, D is TRBD2 (6 bases). Germline CDR1 is SEHNR and CDR2 is FQNEAQ (reference sequence). Deletions cut 5 bases from V and 2 bases from J, with 16 bases between. The CDR3 runs to 16 residues. The CDR3 loop reads CASSPRLGFAYNEQFF. CDR3 bases: TGTGCCAGCAGCCCCCGACTAGGCTTCGCCTACAATGAGCAGTTCTTC. Filled out from reference TRBV7-9 and TRBJ2-1, the complete variable domain reads DTGVSQNPRHKITKRGQNVTFRCDPISEHNRLYWYRQTLGQGPEFLTYFQNEAQLEKSRLLSDRFSAERPKGSFSTLEIQRTEQGDSAMYLCASSPRLGFAYNEQFFGPGTRLTVL.

A word on this clonotype: At one boundary the junction diverges from the germline segment, which might be a read error. This chain links TRBV12-3 or TRBV12-4 with TRBJ2-2; D may be TRBD1 or TRBD2 (5 bases each). The CDR3 extends over 13 amino acids. In DNA form, the CDR3 reads TGTGCCAGCAGTTTCTCTCCGGGTGGGGGGCTGTTTTTT. Translating it yields CASSFSPGGGLFF.

There are a few counts of this clonotype. The CDR3 spells CASSPPRGSVRSNGYTF. The DNA for the CDR3 is TGTGCCAGCAGCCCCCCACGGGGGTCGGTGAGGAGTAATGGCTACACCTTC. The gene calls are TRBV3-1 and TRBJ1-2; TRBD1 is a possible D gene (5 bases). The V and J ends lost 4 bases and 6 bases respectively, with 24 bases between them. Germline CDR1 and CDR2: LGHDT and YNNKEL (reference sequence). The CDR3 runs to 17 residues.

CDR3 residues: CASSASGGAWNEQFF. The CDR3 DNA reads TGTGCCAGCAGCGCGAGCGGGGGGGCCTGGAATGAGCAGTTCTTC. This chain joins TRBV7-9 and TRBJ2-1; 10 positions match TRBD2. The germline CDR1 and CDR2 sequences are SEHNR and FQNEAQ (reference sequence). The CDR3 length is 15 residues. The V segment lost 5 bases and the J segment 7 bases; nucleotides outside the gene matches: 8.

This sequence joins TRBV5-4 and TRBJ2-7; the match to TRBD2 covers 7 bases. V was pared by 3 bases and J by 7 bases, with 10 bases of the junction left unmatched. From germline, CDR1 is SGHNT and CDR2 YYREEE (reference sequence). The CDR3 runs 14 residues. The CDR3 nucleotides are TGTGCCAGCAGCTCCCGCGGGGGAGCGGCGGAGCAGTACGTC. Amino acid sequence: CASSSRGGAAEQYV.

A few counts support this clonotype. V usage is TRBV6-1 and J usage is TRBJ2-3; TRBD2 matches 8 bases. The CDR3 extends over 13 amino acids. Unmatched junction bases numbered 9, after V lost 8 bases and J lost 8 bases. CDR1 MNHNS and CDR2 SASEGT come from the germline V gene. The CDR3 loop is CASSGRGAPTQYF. CDR3 nucleotide sequence: TGTGCCAGCTCCGGGCGGGGGGCCCCTACGCAGTATTTT.

V usage is TRBV11-2 and J usage is TRBJ2-1, with D perhaps given as TRBD1 or TRBD2 (5 bases each). The germline V and J ends were trimmed by 4 bases and 10 bases, with 17 bases remaining between them. CDR3 length equals 14 residues. Germline V gives CDR1 SGHAT, CDR2 FQNNGV. The CDR3 DNA sequence: TGTGCCAGCAGCTCGGGACCACCCGAGAGGGAGCAGTTCTTC. It is translated as CASSSGPPEREQFF.

The rearrangement uses TRBV27 and TRBJ2-3; 14 bases are a match to TRBD2. The germline V gene encodes CDR1 MNHEY and CDR2 SMNVEV (reference sequence). The CDR3 runs to 19 residues. V lost 8 bases and J lost 0; bases outside the gene matches: 13. DNA of the CDR3: TGTGCCAGCTCCTCCCTAGGGACTAGCGGGGGCCCGAGCACAGATACGCAGTATTTT. Protein: CASSSLGTSGGPSTDTQYF.

This clonotype was observed a handful of times. V usage is TRBV15 and J usage is TRBJ1-1; D perhaps matches TRBD1 (5 bases). V shed 5 bases and J shed 8 bases, with 15 bases lying between them. Germline V gives CDR1 LNHNV, CDR2 YYDKDF (reference sequence). The CDR3 covers 13 residues. The CDR3 sequence: CATSATAGAEAFF. For the CDR3, the DNA is TGTGCCACCAGCGCTACGGCTGGGGCCGAAGCTTTCTTT.

V and J are TRBV20-1 and TRBJ2-3; TRBD2 aligns across 7 bases. Unmatched junction bases numbered 9, after V lost 5 bases and J lost 1 base. CDR3 length: 15 amino acids. The V gene's germline CDR1 is DFQATT and CDR2 SNEGSKA (reference sequence). CDR3 in DNA: TGCAGTGCTTTCGGGGGGAGCTTTGGCACAGATACGCAGTATTTT. Translating it yields CSAFGGSFGTDTQYF.

The rearrangement joins TRBV6-5 to TRBJ2-3, with 7 bases aligning to TRBD1. There are 15 residues in the CDR3. Germline V CDR1 and CDR2: MNHEY, SVGAGI. Losses at the gene ends were 0 bases for V and 3 bases for J; bases not matched to a gene: 3. The DNA for the CDR3 is TGTGCCAGCAGTTACTCAAAGGGGGCAACAGATACGCAGTATTTT. This sequence encodes CASSYSKGATDTQYF.

This clonotype was detected only a few times. The chain couples TRBV20-1 to TRBJ2-1; D is possibly TRBD2 (7 bases). The CDR3 is 15 residues long. Between the trimmed V and J ends, which lost 0 bases and 5 bases, there was a span of 14 bases. From germline, CDR1 is DFQATT and CDR2 SNEGSKA (reference sequence). The CDR3: CSARDLRGPNNEQFF. CDR3 in DNA: TGCAGTGCTAGAGATTTGCGGGGGCCCAACAATGAGCAGTTCTTC.